Below, 9 T cell receptor beta chains from the same sample are listed, as sequenced in a study of T cell repertoires in cytomegalovirus infection. TCRdb re-called the reads through MiXCR, storing one row per CDR3 protein. The sample contains approximately 500,000 distinct CDR3 sequences, about 15% of which appear only once. The sample was CD8+ T cells from PBMCs. The receptor source for this set is a human donor in good health (CMV status not recorded). Some clones in this sample may be carry-over from other donors' samples.

This clonotype was counted at least ten times. It is unclear where the CDR3 begins or ends on the DNA, so no DNA is shown, and the CDR3 is as TCRdb lists it. The rearrangement links TRBV27 to TRBJ2-7. The CDR3 totals 13 residues, both ends included. Germline values: CDR1 MNHEY, CDR2 SMNVEV (reference sequence). This CDR3 is CASSSSDFSEQYF.

In its sample, this clonotype was seen many times. The rearrangement links TRBV7-9 to TRBJ2-1; D gene ambiguous. Trimming stripped 7 bases from V and 8 bases from J, with 15 bases between. The germline V gene has CDR1 SEHNR and CDR2 FQNEAQ (reference sequence). There are 13 residues in the CDR3. CDR3 nucleotides: TGTGCCAGCACCCCCGCCGGGTTGGATGAGCAGTTCTTC. This encodes CASTPAGLDEQFF.

This clonotype was seen only a few times. The chain joins TRBV30 to TRBJ2-7, with a possible D match to TRBD1 (5 bases). CDR3 length: 14 amino acids. In germline, CDR1 is GTSNPN, CDR2 SVGIG (reference sequence). Trimming took 3 bases from V and 6 from J, leaving 18 bases between them. The CDR3 region is CAWRGAGSLSEQYF. In DNA form, the CDR3 reads TGTGCCTGGAGGGGTGCAGGGTCCCTTAGCGAGCAGTACTTC. The whole variable domain, remainder taken from reference TRBV30 and TRBJ2-7, is SQTIHQWPATLVQPVGSPLSLECTVEGTSNPNLYWYRQAAGRGLQLLFYSVGIGQISSEVPQNLSASRPQDRQFILSSKKLLLSDSGFYLCAWRGAGSLSEQYFGPGTRLTVT.

This clonotype was observed a handful of times. The genes are TRBV11-2 and TRBJ2-3; no clear D gene. This CDR3 contains 14 residues. Per germline, CDR1 SGHAT and CDR2 FQNNGV. Trimming took off 10 bases at V and 0 bases at J, with 14 bases between the two ends. CDR3: CATPQEYSTDTQYF. The DNA of the CDR3 is TGTGCCACCCCGCAGGAATATAGCACAGATACGCAGTATTTT.

This clonotype was detected a few times. This chain uses TRBV9 with TRBJ2-2; 9 nucleotides line up with TRBD1. CDR3 length equals 15 residues. Germline V gives CDR1 SGDLS, CDR2 YYNGEE. V dropped 3 bases and J dropped 9; count of bases not matched to a gene: 9. The CDR3 DNA reads as TGTGCCAGCAGCGCTCACAGGGGGCTGACGTGGGAGCTGTTTTTT. This codes for CASSAHRGLTWELFF.

This clonotype has just a few counts. The chain couples TRBV6-5 to TRBJ2-7; TRBD2 aligns across 8 bases. This CDR3 spans 14 amino acids. The trim removed 2 bases at V and 4 bases at J, leaving 4 bases unmatched. Germline loops: CDR1 MNHEY, CDR2 SVGAGI. The CDR3 DNA reads as TGTGCCAGCAGTTACCGGGAGGGCCAATACGAGCAGTACTTC. This sequence encodes CASSYREGQYEQYF.

This clonotype was detected ten times or more. This chain uses TRBV12-3 or TRBV12-4 with TRBJ2-1; D perhaps matches TRBD2 (5 bases). Trimming shortened V by 3 bases and J by 15 bases, and 15 bases separated the two germline ends. The CDR3 is 12 residues long. The CDR3 region is CASSFRRTERFF. In DNA, the CDR3 is TGTGCCAGCAGTTTTAGGAGGACTGAACGGTTCTTC.

This clonotype was seen ten or more times. The V call is TRBV7-9, the J call TRBJ1-5; maybe TRBD1 (6 bases). The CDR3 sequence is 16 residues long. In germline, CDR1 is SEHNR, CDR2 FQNEAQ (reference sequence). V lost 5 bases and J 2 bases, leaving 16 bases between the germline ends. The CDR3 is CASSPEGRGGNQPQHF. In nucleotides, the CDR3 is TGTGCCAGCAGCCCTGAAGGCAGGGGTGGCAATCAGCCCCAGCATTTT.

This clonotype turned up a few times. The chain couples TRBV18 to TRBJ2-1, with D maybe TRBD2 (5 bases). Trimming left V 6 bases short and J 7 bases short, with 19 bases between. The CDR3 runs 15 residues. CDR1 is KGHSH and CDR2 is LQKENI in the germline V gene. The CDR3 sequence is CASSVPGLQGNEQFF. The DNA of the CDR3 is TGTGCCAGCTCCGTACCTGGACTTCAAGGGAATGAGCAGTTCTTC.